This section outlines one T cell receptor (beta chain) sequence together with its context. This entry comes from a study of blood T cell repertoires in COVID-19. Overall study: Acute and convalescent COVID-19 specimens originated in the United States, Italy and Spain. Sources were T cells, B-cell-depleted T cells, or PBMCs; the material itself was cDNA or gDNA.

Participants, about 18 to 90 years old, spanned about two dozen US areas. Before being deemed recovered, Cohort 3 donors had two negative PCRs, clearance, or symptom resolution. Trimming stripped 4 bases from V and 4 bases from J, with 17 bases between. The CDR3 runs 15 residues. The germline gives CDR1 SGHKS, CDR2 YYEKEE (reference sequence). Method: immunoSEQ multiplex PCR; TCRdb's copy keeps in-frame clones and lacks some. This sample carries some 460,000 clones, 87% of them seen once, and the ten largest clones take about 0.7%. Input material: PBMCs or T cells enriched from blood (not recorded which). The chain couples TRBV5-5 to TRBJ1-2; D possibly corresponds to TRBD1 (5 bases). This clonotype originated in a young woman who had recovered from COVID-19. The CDR3 region has the DNA TGTGCCAGCAGCCTCGATTGGCAGGGAATCTATGGCTACACCTTC. It yields the protein CASSLDWQGIYGYTF. Combining the CDR3 with reference TRBV5-5 and TRBJ1-2 gives the whole variable domain DAGVTQSPTHLIKTRGQQVTLRCSPISGHKSVSWYQQVLGQGPQFIFQYYEKEERGRGNFPDRFSARQFPNYSSELNVNALLLGDSALYLCASSLDWQGIYGYTFGSGTRLTVV.